Shown below are 21 T cell receptor beta chains from a single sample sequenced in a study of T cell responses to AZD1222 COVID-19 vaccine. Method: immunoSEQ multiplex PCR; TCRdb's copy keeps in-frame clones and lacks some. This table holds approximately 180,000 clones, 88% found once. This specimen was peripheral blood, taken 28 days after the second AZD1222 dose. These receptors were obtained from an adult who received the AZD1222 COVID-19 vaccine.

The J gene is TRBJ2-7, the V gene TRBV7-2; D tentatively reads TRBD1 or TRBD2 (5 bases each). V gave up 1 base and J gave up 0 bases, with 7 bases separating them. The CDR3 length is 14 residues. Per germline, CDR1 SGHTA and CDR2 FQGNSA. CDR3 sequence (DNA): TGTGCCAGCAGCTTAGATGGGGGCTCCTACGAGCAGTACTTC. It translates to CASSLDGGSYEQYF.

The chain carries TRBV2 and TRBJ2-2; 11 bases map to TRBD2. V dropped 2 bases and J dropped 5; count of bases not matched to a gene: 1. Germline assignment: CDR1 SNHLY and CDR2 FYNNEI. The CDR3 covers 15 residues. In DNA, the CDR3 is TGTGCCAGCAGTGAAATAGCGGGAGGGACCGGGGAGCTGTTTTTT. Translated, it gives CASSEIAGGTGELFF.

This CDR3 is CASRRASGVEAFF. DNA of the CDR3: TGTGCCAGCAGACGGGCGAGCGGGGTTGAAGCTTTCTTT. The gene calls are TRBV6-5 and TRBJ1-1; D not certain. The CDR3 is made up of 13 amino acids. V lost 6 bases and J lost 7, with 15 bases in between. In germline, CDR1 is MNHEY, CDR2 SVGAGI.

The V gene is TRBV7-2, the J gene TRBJ2-5, with 11 bases lining up with TRBD1. Trimming cost V 5 bases and J 5 bases; bases outside gene matches: 4. CDR3 length equals 14 residues. Germline V CDR1 and CDR2: SGHTA, FQGNSA. CDR3 protein: CASSTDRGHETQYF. For the CDR3, the DNA is TGTGCCAGCAGCACGGACAGGGGGCACGAGACCCAGTACTTC. Drawing the rest from reference TRBV7-2 and TRBJ2-5, the complete variable domain is GAGVSQSPSNKVTEKGKDVELRCDPISGHTALYWYRQSLGQGLEFLIYFQGNSAPDKSGLPSDRFSAERTGGSVSTLTIQRTQQEDSAVYLCASSTDRGHETQYFGPGTRLLVL.

A single count supports this clone. The gene calls are TRBV19 and TRBJ2-1, with D unresolved. Germline lookup yields CDR1 LNHDA and CDR2 SQIVND (reference sequence). There are 13 residues in the CDR3. The germline V and J ends were trimmed by 3 bases and 9 bases, with 12 bases remaining between them. CDR3 sequence reads: CASSIIGLGEQFF. DNA for the CDR3: TGTGCCAGTAGTATCATTGGGCTGGGTGAGCAGTTCTTC. Together with reference TRBV19 and TRBJ2-1, the CDR3 gives the full variable domain: DGGITQSPKYLFRKEGQNVTLSCEQNLNHDAMYWYRQDPGQGLRLIYYSQIVNDFQKGDIAEGYSVSREKKESFPLTVTSAQKNPTAFYLCASSIIGLGEQFFGPGTRLTVL.

V and J are TRBV19 and TRBJ2-2; 8 bases are a match to TRBD1. Trimming removed 6 bases from V and 4 bases from J; junction bases left unmatched: 1. CDR3 length: 13 amino acids. CDR1 and CDR2 from the germline V gene are LNHDA and SQIVND (reference sequence). CDR3 coding DNA: TGTGCCAGTAGGACAGGGGTCACCGGGGAGCTGTTTTTT. This translates into CASRTGVTGELFF.

This clone was detected once. The rearrangement uses TRBV28 and TRBJ2-3; D call uncertain. The CDR3 length is 12 residues. Deletions cut 6 bases from V and 7 bases from J, with 11 bases between. Germline V gives CDR1 MDHEN, CDR2 SYDVKM. For the CDR3, the DNA is TGTGCCAGCAGCAGCCCCGTGTATACGCAGTATTTT. Its translation: CASSSPVYTQYF.

V usage is TRBV7-9 and J usage is TRBJ2-5, with D possibly TRBD2 on 5 matching bases. Trimming took 2 bases from V and 2 from J, leaving 15 bases between them. The CDR3 is made up of 16 amino acids. Looked up from germline, CDR1 is SEHNR and CDR2 is FQNEAQ (reference sequence). DNA for the CDR3: TGTGCCAGCAGCTTATTGGGAGAACCTTTACAAGAGACCCAGTACTTC. It yields the protein CASSLLGEPLQETQYF.

This chain links TRBV24-1 with TRBJ2-1; D could derive from TRBD1 or TRBD2 (6 bases each). Trimming stripped 4 bases from V and 2 bases from J, with 8 bases between. The CDR3 totals 14 residues. Per germline, CDR1 KGHDR and CDR2 SFDVKD. CDR3 nucleotide sequence: TGTGCCACCAGTGACGGGGGCCCCTACAATGAGCAGTTCTTC. Translation: CATSDGGPYNEQFF.

The rearrangement joins TRBV19 to TRBJ2-2; D may be TRBD1 (5 bases). The CDR3 is 15 amino acids. Between the trimmed V and J ends, which lost 1 base and 5 bases, there was a span of 11 bases. CDR1 and CDR2 from the germline V gene are LNHDA and SQIVND (reference sequence). Here the CDR3 DNA reads TGTGCCAGTAGTATAGGCGGCAGGGCTACCGGGGAGCTGTTTTTT. Its protein product is CASSIGGRATGELFF.

The chain carries TRBV6-5 and TRBJ2-5; D unresolved. Between the trimmed V and J ends, which lost 4 bases and 3 bases, there was a span of 3 bases. Germline V gene lookup returns CDR1 MNHEY and CDR2 SVGAGI. The CDR3 spans 11 residues. CDR3 nucleotides: TGTGCCAGCAGTTTCAAAGAGACCCAGTACTTC. It specifies CASSFKETQYF.

The chain is built from TRBV25-1 and TRBJ2-7; TRBD1 agrees at 8 bases. The germline V gene has CDR1 MGHDK and CDR2 SYGVNS. Trimming cost V 5 bases and J 2 bases; bases outside gene matches: 2. The CDR3 has 13 residues. As DNA, the CDR3 is TGTGCCAGCAGTTGGACAGGGCCCTACGAGCAGTACTTC. It is translated as CASSWTGPYEQYF.

The rearrangement uses TRBV10-3 and TRBJ2-3, with D perhaps TRBD1 (6 bases). Germline V gives CDR1 ENHRY, CDR2 SYGVKD. V was cut by 0 bases and J by 1 base, with 17 bases left in between. The CDR3 length is 18 residues. Here the CDR3 DNA reads TGTGCCATCAGTGAGTCTAACCAACAGGGTGGTCGCACAGATACGCAGTATTTT. Translation: CAISESNQQGGRTDTQYF.

A few counts support this clone. The V call is TRBV30, the J call TRBJ2-7; D call uncertain. Germline values: CDR1 GTSNPN, CDR2 SVGIG (reference sequence). This CDR3 comprises 15 residues. Between the trimmed V and J ends, which lost 4 bases and 0 bases, there was a span of 16 bases. CDR3 in DNA: TGTGCCTGGACCGGTACTTTGCGAAGCTCCTACGAGCAGTACTTC. As protein: CAWTGTLRSSYEQYF. The whole variable domain, filled in from reference TRBV30 and TRBJ2-7, reads SQTIHQWPATLVQPVGSPLSLECTVEGTSNPNLYWYRQAAGRGLQLLFYSVGIGQISSEVPQNLSASRPQDRQFILSSKKLLLSDSGFYLCAWTGTLRSSYEQYFGPGTRLTVT.

The V gene is TRBV18, the J gene TRBJ2-1; 9 bases align to TRBD2. Trimming removed 0 bases from V and 7 bases from J; junction bases left unmatched: 7. This CDR3 contains 16 residues. The germline V gene encodes CDR1 KGHSH and CDR2 LQKENI. DNA of the CDR3: TGTGCCAGCTCACCACCTGCAGCGGGAGGACCAAATGAGCAGTTCTTC. Its translation: CASSPPAAGGPNEQFF.

The CDR3 is CAWSGRGLAYEQYF. CDR3 nucleotide sequence: TGTGCCTGGAGTGGCCGAGGCCTCGCCTACGAGCAGTACTTC. The chain recombines TRBV30 with TRBJ2-7, with no clear D. The V gene lost 1 base and the J gene lost 2 bases, with 12 bases spanning the gap. Germline values: CDR1 GTSNPN, CDR2 SVGIG (reference sequence). This CDR3 has 14 residues.

This chain joins TRBV12-3 or TRBV12-4 and TRBJ2-5; D is unresolved. The V end was cut by 7 bases, the J end by 5 bases, with 8 bases between. The CDR3 loop spans 11 amino acids. CDR3 amino acids: CASTAEETQYF. The CDR3 nucleotides are TGTGCCAGCACCGCGGAGGAGACCCAGTACTTC.

The V gene is TRBV4-1, the J gene TRBJ2-1, with D uncertain. V shed 5 bases and J shed 7 bases, with 18 bases lying between them. This CDR3 region has 15 residues. The germline CDR1 and CDR2 sequences are MGHRA and YSYEKL. CDR3 amino acids: CASSSAVVPANEQFF. CDR3 coding DNA: TGCGCCAGCAGCTCGGCGGTAGTGCCCGCTAATGAGCAGTTCTTC.

The chain uses TRBV19 and TRBJ2-3; 7 nucleotides agree with TRBD1. This CDR3 is 15 amino acids long. The trim removed 5 bases at V and 2 bases at J, leaving 7 bases unmatched. CDR1 and CDR2 (germline): LNHDA, SQIVND (reference sequence). DNA of the CDR3: TGTGCCAGTAGTGAACCGAGGGGGCCCACAGATACGCAGTATTTT. This codes for CASSEPRGPTDTQYF.

In DNA form, the CDR3 reads TGTGCCACCAGTGATCTCGGACAGGGGGCGATTGAGCAGTTCTTC. It translates to CATSDLGQGAIEQFF. The rearrangement links TRBV24-1 to TRBJ2-1, with TRBD1 matching over 11 bases. The V and J ends lost 3 bases and 9 bases, in that order; junction bases with no gene match: 6. Germline V gene data show CDR1 as KGHDR and CDR2 as SFDVKD. The CDR3 has 15 amino acids.

The chain uses TRBV6-5 and TRBJ2-5; 10 positions agree with TRBD2. CDR3 length equals 16 residues. Germline V gives CDR1 MNHEY, CDR2 SVGAGI. V shed 4 bases and J 5 bases; nucleotides not matched to a gene: 10. CDR3 residues: CASSFSGLAGVETQYF. The CDR3 coding sequence is TGTGCCAGCAGTTTCTCGGGGCTAGCGGGAGTCGAGACCCAGTACTTC.